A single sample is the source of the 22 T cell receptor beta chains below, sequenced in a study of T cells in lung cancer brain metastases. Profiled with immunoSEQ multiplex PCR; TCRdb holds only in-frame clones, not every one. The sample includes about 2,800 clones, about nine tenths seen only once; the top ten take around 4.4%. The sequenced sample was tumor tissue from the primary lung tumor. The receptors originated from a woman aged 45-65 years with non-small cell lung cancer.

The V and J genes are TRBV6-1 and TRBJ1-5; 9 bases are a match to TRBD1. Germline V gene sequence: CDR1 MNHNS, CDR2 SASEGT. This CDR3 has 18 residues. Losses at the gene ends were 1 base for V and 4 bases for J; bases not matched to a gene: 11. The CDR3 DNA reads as TGTGCCAGCAGTGAAGGGCGGATCTGGGGACAGGGAAATCAGCCCCAGCATTTT. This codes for CASSEGRIWGQGNQPQHF.

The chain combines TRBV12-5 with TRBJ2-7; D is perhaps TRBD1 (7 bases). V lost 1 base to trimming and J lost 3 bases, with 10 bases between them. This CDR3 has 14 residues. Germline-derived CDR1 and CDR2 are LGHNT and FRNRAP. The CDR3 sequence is CASGLDQGGYEQYF. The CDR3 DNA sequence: TGTGCTAGTGGTTTGGACCAGGGGGGCTACGAGCAGTACTTC.

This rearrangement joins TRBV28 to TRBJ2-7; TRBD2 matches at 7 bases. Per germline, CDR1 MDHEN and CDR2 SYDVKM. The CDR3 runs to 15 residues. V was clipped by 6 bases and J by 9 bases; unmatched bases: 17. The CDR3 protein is CASSPLLGGGIGQYF. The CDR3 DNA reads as TGTGCCAGCAGCCCTCTCCTCGGGGGAGGGATCGGGCAGTACTTC.

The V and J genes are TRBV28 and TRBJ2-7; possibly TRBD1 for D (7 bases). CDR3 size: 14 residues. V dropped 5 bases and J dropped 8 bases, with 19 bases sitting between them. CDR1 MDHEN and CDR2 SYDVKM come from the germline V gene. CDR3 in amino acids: CASSPAGQSPKQYF. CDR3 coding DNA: TGTGCCAGCAGTCCCGCGGGACAGTCCCCAAAGCAGTACTTC.

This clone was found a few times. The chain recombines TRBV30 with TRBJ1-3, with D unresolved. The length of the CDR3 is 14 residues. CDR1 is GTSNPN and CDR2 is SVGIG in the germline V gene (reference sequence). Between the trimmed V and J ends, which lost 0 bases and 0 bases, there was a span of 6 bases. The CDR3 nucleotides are TGTGCCTGGAGTGTTAGTGACTCTGGAAACACCATATATTTT. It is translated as CAWSVSDSGNTIYF.

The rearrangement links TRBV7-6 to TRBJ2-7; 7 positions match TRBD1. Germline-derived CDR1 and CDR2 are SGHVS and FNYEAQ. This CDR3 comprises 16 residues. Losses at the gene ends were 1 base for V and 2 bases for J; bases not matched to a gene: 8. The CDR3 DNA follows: TGTGCCAGCAGCTTAGACCAGCAGGGGGTAACCTACGAGCAGTACTTC. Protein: CASSLDQQGVTYEQYF.

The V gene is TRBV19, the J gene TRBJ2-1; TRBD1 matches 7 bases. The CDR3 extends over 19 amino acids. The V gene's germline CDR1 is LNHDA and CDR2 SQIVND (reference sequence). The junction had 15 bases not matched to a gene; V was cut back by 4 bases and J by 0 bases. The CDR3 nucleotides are TGTGCCAGTAGTACCCTGAGCCCAGGGGGAATTAGCTCCTACAATGAGCAGTTCTTC. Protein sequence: CASSTLSPGGISSYNEQFF.

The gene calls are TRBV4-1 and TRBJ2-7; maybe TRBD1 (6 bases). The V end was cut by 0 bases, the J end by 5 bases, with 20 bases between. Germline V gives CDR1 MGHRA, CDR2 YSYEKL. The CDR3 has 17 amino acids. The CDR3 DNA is TGCGCCAGCAGCCAAGATCTCGCCGGAAACAGGGCGAACGAGCAGTACTTC. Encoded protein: CASSQDLAGNRANEQYF.

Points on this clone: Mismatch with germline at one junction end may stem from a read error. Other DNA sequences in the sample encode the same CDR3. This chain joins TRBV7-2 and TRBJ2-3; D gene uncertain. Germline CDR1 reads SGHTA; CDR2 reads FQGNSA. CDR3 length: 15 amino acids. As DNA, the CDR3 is TGTGCCAGTAGCTTCCTACGGCAGCGCACAGATACGCAGTATTTT. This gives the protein CASSFLRQRTDTQYF. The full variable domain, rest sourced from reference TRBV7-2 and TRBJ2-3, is GAGVSQSPSNKVTEKGKDVELRCDPISGHTALYWYRQSLGQGLEFLIYFQGNSAPDKSGLPSDRFSAERTGGSVSTLTIQRTQQEDSAVYLCASSFLRQRTDTQYFGPGTRLTVL.

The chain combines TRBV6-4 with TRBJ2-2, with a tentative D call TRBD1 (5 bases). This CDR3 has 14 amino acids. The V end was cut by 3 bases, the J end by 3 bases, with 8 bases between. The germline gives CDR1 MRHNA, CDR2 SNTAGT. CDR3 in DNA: TGTGCCAGCAGTGAGTTGACAGACACCGGGGAGCTGTTTTTT. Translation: CASSELTDTGELFF.

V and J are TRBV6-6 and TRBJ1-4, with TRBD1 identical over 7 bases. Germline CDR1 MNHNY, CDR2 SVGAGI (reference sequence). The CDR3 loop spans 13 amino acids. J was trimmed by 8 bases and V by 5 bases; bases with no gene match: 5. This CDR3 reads CASSQGEWEKLFF. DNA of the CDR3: TGTGCCAGCAGTCAGGGGGAGTGGGAAAAACTGTTTTTT.

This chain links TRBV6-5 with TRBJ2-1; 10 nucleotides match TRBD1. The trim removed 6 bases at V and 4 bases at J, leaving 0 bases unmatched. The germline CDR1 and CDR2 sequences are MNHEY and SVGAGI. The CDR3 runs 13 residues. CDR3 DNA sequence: TGTGCCAGCAGGGACAGGGGGTACAATGAGCAGTTCTTC. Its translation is CASRDRGYNEQFF.

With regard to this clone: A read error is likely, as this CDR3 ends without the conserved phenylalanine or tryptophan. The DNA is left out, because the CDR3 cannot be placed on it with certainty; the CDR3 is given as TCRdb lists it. The CDR3 here is CASESDVPGKTYGY. This chain joins TRBV5-4 and TRBJ1-2. 14 amino acids form the CDR3, both terminal residues included. Germline values: CDR1 SGHNT, CDR2 YYREEE (reference sequence).

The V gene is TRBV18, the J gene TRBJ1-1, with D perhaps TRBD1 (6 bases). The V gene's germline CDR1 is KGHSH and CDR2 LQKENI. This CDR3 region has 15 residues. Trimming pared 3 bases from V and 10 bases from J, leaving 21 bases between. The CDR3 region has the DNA TGTGCCAGCTCACCCAGCTTAACAGGGACGGAGGCAGCTTTCTTT. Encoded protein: CASSPSLTGTEAAFF.

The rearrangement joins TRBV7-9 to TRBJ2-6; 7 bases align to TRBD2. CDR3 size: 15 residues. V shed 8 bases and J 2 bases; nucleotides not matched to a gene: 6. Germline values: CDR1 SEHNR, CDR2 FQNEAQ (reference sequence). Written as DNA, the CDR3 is TGTGCCAGCGGACTGGGAGGGCCTGGGGCCAACGTCCTGACTTTC. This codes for CASGLGGPGANVLTF.

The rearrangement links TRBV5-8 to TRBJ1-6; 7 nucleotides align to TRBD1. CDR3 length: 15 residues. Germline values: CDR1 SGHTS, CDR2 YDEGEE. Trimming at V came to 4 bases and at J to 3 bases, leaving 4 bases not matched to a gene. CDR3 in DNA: TGTGCCAGCAGCCACAGGGGTTACTATAATTCACCCCTCCACTTT. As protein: CASSHRGYYNSPLHF.

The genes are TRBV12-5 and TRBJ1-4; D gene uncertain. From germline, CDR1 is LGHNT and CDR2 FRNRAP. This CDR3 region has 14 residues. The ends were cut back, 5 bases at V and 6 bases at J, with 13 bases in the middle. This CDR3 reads CASGPSGSDEKLFF. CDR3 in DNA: TGTGCTAGTGGTCCATCCGGGAGTGATGAAAAACTGTTTTTT.

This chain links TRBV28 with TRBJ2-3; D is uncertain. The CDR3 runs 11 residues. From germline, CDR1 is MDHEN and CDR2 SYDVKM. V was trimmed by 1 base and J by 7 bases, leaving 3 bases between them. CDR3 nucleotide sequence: TGTGCCAGCAGTTTATCGTATACGCAGTATTTT. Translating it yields CASSLSYTQYF.

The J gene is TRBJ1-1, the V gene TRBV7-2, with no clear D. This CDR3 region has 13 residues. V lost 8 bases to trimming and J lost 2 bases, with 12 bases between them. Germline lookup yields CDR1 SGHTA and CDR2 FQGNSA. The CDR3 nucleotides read TGTGCCAGCGGCAGATTGTTCAACACTGAAGCTTTCTTT. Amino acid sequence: CASGRLFNTEAFF.

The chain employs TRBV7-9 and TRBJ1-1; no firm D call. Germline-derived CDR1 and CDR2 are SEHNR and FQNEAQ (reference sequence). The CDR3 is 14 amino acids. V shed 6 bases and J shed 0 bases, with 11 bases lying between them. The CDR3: CASRGDGLNTEAFF. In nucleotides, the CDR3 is TGTGCCAGCAGGGGAGACGGCTTGAACACTGAAGCTTTCTTT.

DNA for the CDR3: TGTGCTAGTGGTTTGGTCCAGGGAAGTCTCCTTTATAGCAATCAGCCCCAGCATTTT. Protein: CASGLVQGSLLYSNQPQHF. This chain joins TRBV12-5 and TRBJ1-5, with a tentative D call TRBD1 (5 bases). The germline V gene has CDR1 LGHNT and CDR2 FRNRAP. Trimming left V 0 bases short and J 0 bases short, with 18 bases between. CDR3 length: 19 residues. Based on the CDR3 plus reference TRBV12-5 and TRBJ1-5, the full variable domain is DARVTQTPRHKVTEMGQEVTMRCQPILGHNTVFWYRQTMMQGLELLAYFRNRAPLDDSGMPKDRFSAEMPDATLATLKIQPSEPRDSAVYFCASGLVQGSLLYSNQPQHFGDGTRLSIL.

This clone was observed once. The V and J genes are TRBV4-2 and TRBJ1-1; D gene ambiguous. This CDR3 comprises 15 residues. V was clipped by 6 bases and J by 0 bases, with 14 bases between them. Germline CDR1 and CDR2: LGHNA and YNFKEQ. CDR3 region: CASSRRLGLNTEAFF. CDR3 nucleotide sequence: TGTGCCAGCAGTCGACGTCTGGGCCTGAACACTGAAGCTTTCTTT.